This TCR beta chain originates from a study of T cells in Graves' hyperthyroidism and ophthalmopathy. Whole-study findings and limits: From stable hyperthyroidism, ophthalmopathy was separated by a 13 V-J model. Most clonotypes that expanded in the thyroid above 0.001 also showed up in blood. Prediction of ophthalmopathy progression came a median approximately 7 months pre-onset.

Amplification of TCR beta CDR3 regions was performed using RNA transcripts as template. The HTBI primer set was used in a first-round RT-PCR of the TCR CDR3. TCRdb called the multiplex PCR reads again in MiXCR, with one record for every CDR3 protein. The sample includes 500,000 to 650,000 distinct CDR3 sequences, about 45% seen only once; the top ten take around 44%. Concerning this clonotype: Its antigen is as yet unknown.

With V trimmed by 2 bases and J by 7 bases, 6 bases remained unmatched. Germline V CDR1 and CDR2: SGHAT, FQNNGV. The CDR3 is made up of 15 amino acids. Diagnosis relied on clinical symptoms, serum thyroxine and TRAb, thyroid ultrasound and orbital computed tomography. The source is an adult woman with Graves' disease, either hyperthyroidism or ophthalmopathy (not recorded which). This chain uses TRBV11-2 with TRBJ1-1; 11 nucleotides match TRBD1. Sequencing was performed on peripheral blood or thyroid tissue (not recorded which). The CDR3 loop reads CASSLLGTGGGEAFF. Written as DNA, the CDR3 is TGTGCCAGCAGCTTACTCGGGACAGGGGGTGGTGAAGCTTTCTTT.